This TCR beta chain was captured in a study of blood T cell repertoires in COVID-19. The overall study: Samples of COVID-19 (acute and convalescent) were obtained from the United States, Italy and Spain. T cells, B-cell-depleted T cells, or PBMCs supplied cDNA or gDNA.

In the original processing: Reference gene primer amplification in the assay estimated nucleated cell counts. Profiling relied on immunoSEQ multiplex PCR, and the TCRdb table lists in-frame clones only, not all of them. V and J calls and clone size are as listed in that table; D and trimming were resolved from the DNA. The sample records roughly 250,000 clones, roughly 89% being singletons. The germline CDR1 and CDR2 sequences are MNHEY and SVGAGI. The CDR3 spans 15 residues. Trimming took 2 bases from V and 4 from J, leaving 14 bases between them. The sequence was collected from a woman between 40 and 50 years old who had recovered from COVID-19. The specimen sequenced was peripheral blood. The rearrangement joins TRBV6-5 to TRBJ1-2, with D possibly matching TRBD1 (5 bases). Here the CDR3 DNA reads TGTGCCAGCAGTTACAGGTGGGGCAGCGCCTATGGCTACACCTTC. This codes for CASSYRWGSAYGYTF.